These 8 T cell receptor beta chains came from one sample sequenced in a study of blood T cells in healthy people across ages. Through a sample-barcoded 5' primer and a J-beta primer mix, a second PCR was run for about 6 to 11 cycles. TCRdb re-derived calls from the 5' RACE reads in MiXCR, one entry per CDR3 protein. The table includes about 730,000 distinct CDR3 sequences, 43% detected once. Sequencing was performed on blood. All receptors derive from an older woman in good health.

In this sample, this clonotype turned up a few times. The chain links TRBV20-1 to TRBJ1-2; 7 bases fit TRBD1. The ends lost 7 bases at V and 6 bases at J; junction bases unmatched: 11. Germline V gene lookup returns CDR1 DFQATT and CDR2 SNEGSKA (reference sequence). The CDR3 extends over 13 amino acids. CDR3 DNA sequence: TGCAGTGTTCCGTTACAGGGGAGGGATGGCTACACCTTC. Its translation is CSVPLQGRDGYTF.

On this clonotype: An end of the junction does not agree with germline; a read error may underlie this. This chain links TRBV12-3 or TRBV12-4 with TRBJ1-2; TRBD1 aligns across 7 bases. This CDR3 has 13 residues. CDR3 sequence reads: CASSPGGANGCTF. The CDR3 nucleotides read TGTGCCAGCAGCCCAGGGGGGGCGAATGGCTGCACCTTC.

The CDR3 sequence: CASSLATTSGRYEQYF. CDR3 nucleotides: TGTGCCAGCAGTTTAGCTACGACTAGCGGGAGGTACGAGCAGTACTTC. This chain uses TRBV12-3 or TRBV12-4 with TRBJ2-7; 13 bases line up with TRBD2. The junction had 3 bases not matched to a gene; V was cut back by 0 bases and J by 4 bases. This CDR3 has 16 amino acids.

The chain couples TRBV4-2 to TRBJ2-7, with 7 bases lining up with TRBD2. The CDR3 loop spans 15 amino acids. CDR1 is LGHNA, CDR2 YNFKEQ, per germline. The ends lost 4 bases at V and 2 bases at J; junction bases unmatched: 8. CDR3 nucleotide sequence: TGTGCCAGCAGCCCAAATCCCGGACTAGCCTACGAGCAGTACTTC. This encodes CASSPNPGLAYEQYF.

This rearrangement joins TRBV27 to TRBJ1-5; D remains ambiguous. The germline gives CDR1 MNHEY, CDR2 SMNVEV (reference sequence). The CDR3 has 14 amino acids. Trimming shortened V by 2 bases and J by 4 bases, and 9 bases separated the two germline ends. The CDR3 here is CASSLRWGNQPQHF. The DNA of the CDR3 is TGTGCCAGCAGTTTAAGGTGGGGAAATCAGCCCCAGCATTTT.

This clonotype was found a few times. This chain uses TRBV9 with TRBJ2-5, with 15 bases aligning to TRBD2. From germline, CDR1 is SGDLS and CDR2 YYNGEE. V was clipped by 3 bases and J by 4 bases; unmatched bases: 7. The CDR3 runs 17 residues. The CDR3 region has the DNA TGTGCCAGCAGCGCTGGGACTAGCGGGGGGACCCTAGAGACCCAGTACTTC. Translation gives CASSAGTSGGTLETQYF.

A few counts support this clonotype. The chain joins TRBV7-2 to TRBJ2-7, with D perhaps TRBD2 (5 bases). The ends were cut back, 0 bases at V and 6 bases at J, with 12 bases in the middle. The CDR3 totals 14 residues. Germline V lookup: CDR1 SGHTA, CDR2 FQGNSA. Here the CDR3 DNA reads TGTGCCAGCAGCTTAGCGGTAGGGAGCCTCGAGCAGTACTTC. Translating gives CASSLAVGSLEQYF.

The chain uses TRBV10-3 and TRBJ2-7; 10 bases match TRBD2. V was pared by 11 bases and J by 1 base, with 5 bases of the junction left unmatched. The CDR3 is 13 residues long. Per germline, CDR1 ENHRY and CDR2 SYGVKD. CDR3 residues: CAVLAGASYEQYF. The CDR3 region has the DNA TGTGCCGTCCTAGCGGGAGCTTCCTACGAGCAGTACTTC.